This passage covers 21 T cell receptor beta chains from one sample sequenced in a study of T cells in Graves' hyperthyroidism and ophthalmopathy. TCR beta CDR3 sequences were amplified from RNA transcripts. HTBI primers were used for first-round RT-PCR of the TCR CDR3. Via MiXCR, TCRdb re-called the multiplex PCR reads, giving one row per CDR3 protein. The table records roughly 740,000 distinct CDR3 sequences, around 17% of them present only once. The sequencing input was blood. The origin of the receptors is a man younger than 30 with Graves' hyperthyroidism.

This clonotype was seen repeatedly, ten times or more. CDR3 in DNA: TGTGCCAGCAGTTTATCTCAGGGTGTTGCAGATACGCAGTATTTT. This translates into CASSLSQGVADTQYF. The chain has TRBV28 and TRBJ2-3, with a tentative D call TRBD1 (5 bases). V dropped 1 base and J dropped 4 bases, with 12 bases sitting between them. The CDR3 totals 15 residues. Germline V gives CDR1 MDHEN, CDR2 SYDVKM.

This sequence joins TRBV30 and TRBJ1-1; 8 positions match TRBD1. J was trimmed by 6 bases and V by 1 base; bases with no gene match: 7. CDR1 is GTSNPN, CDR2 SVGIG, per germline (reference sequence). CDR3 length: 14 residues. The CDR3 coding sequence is TGTGCCTGGAGTGAGGCAGGGGGCCCGGCTGAAGCTTTCTTT. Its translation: CAWSEAGGPAEAFF.

This chain's CDR3 is CSANAGLHGRTETQYF. The CDR3 DNA reads TGCAGTGCTAATGCGGGACTTCACGGGAGAACAGAGACCCAGTACTTC. This rearrangement joins TRBV20-1 to TRBJ2-5, with a possible D match to TRBD2 (6 bases). This CDR3 comprises 16 residues. V was shortened by 4 bases and J by 4 bases, with 22 bases between the two germline ends. Germline V lookup: CDR1 DFQATT, CDR2 SNEGSKA (reference sequence).

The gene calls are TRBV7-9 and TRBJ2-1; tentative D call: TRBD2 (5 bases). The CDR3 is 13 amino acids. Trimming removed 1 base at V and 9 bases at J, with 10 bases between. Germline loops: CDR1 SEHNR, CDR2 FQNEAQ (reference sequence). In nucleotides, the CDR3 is TGTGCCAGCAGCTTAGGAGGGAAAACTGAGCAGTTCTTC. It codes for CASSLGGKTEQFF.

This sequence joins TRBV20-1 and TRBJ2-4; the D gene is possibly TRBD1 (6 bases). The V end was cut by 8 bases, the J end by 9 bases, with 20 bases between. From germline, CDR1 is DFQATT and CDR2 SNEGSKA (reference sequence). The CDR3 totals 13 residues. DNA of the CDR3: TGCAGTTCCCTAGTTGGGGGCGCGGTCATTCAGTACTTC. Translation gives CSSLVGGAVIQYF.

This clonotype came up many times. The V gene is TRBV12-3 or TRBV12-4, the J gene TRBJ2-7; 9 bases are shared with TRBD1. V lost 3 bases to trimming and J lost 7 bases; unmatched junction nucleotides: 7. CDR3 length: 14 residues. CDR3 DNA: TGTGCCAGCAGTTTGGGGGGGACAGGGAGGGAGCAGTACTTC. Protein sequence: CASSLGGTGREQYF.

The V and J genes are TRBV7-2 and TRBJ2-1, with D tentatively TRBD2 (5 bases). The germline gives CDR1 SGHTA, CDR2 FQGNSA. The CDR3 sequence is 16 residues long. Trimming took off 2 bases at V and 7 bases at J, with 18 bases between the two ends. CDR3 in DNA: TGTGCCAGCAGCTTATTCCTAACCGGGGTGAGGAATGAGCAGTTCTTC. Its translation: CASSLFLTGVRNEQFF.

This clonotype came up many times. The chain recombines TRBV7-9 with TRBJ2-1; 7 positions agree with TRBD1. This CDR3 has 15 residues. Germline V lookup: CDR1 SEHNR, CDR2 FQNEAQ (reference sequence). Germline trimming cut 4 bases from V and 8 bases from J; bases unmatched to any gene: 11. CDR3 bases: TGTGCCAGCAGCTCCCTCGGACAGGCCCCCCATGAGCAGTTCTTC. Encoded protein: CASSSLGQAPHEQFF.

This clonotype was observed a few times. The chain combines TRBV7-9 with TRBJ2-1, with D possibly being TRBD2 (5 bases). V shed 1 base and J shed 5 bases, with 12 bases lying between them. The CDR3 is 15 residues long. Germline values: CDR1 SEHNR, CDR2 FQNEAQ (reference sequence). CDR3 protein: CASSLVGSAHNEQFF. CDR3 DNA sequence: TGTGCCAGCAGCTTAGTGGGTAGCGCCCACAATGAGCAGTTCTTC.

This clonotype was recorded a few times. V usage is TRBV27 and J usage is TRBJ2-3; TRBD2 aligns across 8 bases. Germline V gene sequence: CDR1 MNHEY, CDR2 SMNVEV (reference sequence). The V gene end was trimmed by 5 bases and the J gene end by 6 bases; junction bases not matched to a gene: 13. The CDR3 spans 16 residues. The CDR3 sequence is CASSTIAGTGPDTQYF. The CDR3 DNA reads TGTGCCAGCAGTACAATAGCGGGAACCGGGCCGGATACGCAGTATTTT.

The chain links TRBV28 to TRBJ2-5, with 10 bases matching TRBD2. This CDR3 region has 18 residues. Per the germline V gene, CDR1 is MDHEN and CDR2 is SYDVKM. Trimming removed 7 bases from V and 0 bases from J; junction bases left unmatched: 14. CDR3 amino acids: CASTPDLGTSEYQETQYF. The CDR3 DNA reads TGTGCCAGCACTCCCGACCTTGGGACTAGCGAGTACCAAGAGACCCAGTACTTC. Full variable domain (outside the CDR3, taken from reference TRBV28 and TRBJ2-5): DVKVTQSSRYLVKRTGEKVFLECVQDMDHENMFWYRQDPGLGLRLIYFSYDVKMKEKGDIPEGYSVSREKKERFSLILESASTNQTSMYLCASTPDLGTSEYQETQYFGPGTRLLVL.

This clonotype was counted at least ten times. Here the CDR3 DNA reads TGTGCCAGCACCCCGATAGCTCAAGAGACCCAGTACTTC. As protein: CASTPIAQETQYF. The V gene is TRBV7-9, the J gene TRBJ2-5; D is undetermined. The CDR3 runs to 13 residues. The germline gives CDR1 SEHNR, CDR2 FQNEAQ (reference sequence). The V gene lost 7 bases and the J gene lost 2 bases, with 11 bases spanning the gap.

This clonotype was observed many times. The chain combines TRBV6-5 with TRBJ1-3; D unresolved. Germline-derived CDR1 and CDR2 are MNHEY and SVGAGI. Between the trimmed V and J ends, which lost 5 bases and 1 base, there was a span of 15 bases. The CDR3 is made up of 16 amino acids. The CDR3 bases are TGTGCCAGCAGTAGGGTGGCACCCTCATCTGGAAACACCATATATTTT. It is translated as CASSRVAPSSGNTIYF.

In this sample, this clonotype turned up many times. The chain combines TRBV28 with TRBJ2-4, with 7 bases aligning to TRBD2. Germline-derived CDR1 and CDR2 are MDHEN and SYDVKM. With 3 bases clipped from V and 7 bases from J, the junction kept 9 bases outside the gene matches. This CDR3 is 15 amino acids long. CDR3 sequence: CASSLSGGGVNIQYF. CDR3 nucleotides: TGTGCCAGCAGTTTGTCTGGGGGGGGAGTTAACATTCAGTACTTC.

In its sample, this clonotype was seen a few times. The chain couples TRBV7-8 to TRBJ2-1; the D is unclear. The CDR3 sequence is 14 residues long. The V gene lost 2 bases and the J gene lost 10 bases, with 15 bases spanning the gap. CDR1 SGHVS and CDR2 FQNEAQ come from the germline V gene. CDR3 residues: CASSLRRTPNEQFF. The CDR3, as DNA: TGTGCCAGCAGCTTAAGAAGGACCCCCAACGAGCAGTTCTTC.

CDR3 region: CACRLAGEWAQYF. The CDR3 region has the DNA TGTGCCTGCAGACTAGCGGGAGAGTGGGCGCAGTATTTT. The chain employs TRBV30 and TRBJ2-3; 12 nucleotides agree with TRBD2. Germline V gives CDR1 GTSNPN, CDR2 SVGIG (reference sequence). This CDR3 has 13 residues. V shed 6 bases, J shed 10 bases, and the junction held 8 bases outside the gene matches. Full variable domain (remainder filled in from reference TRBV30 and TRBJ2-3): SQTIHQWPATLVQPVGSPLSLECTVEGTSNPNLYWYRQAAGRGLQLLFYSVGIGQISSEVPQNLSASRPQDRQFILSSKKLLLSDSGFYLCACRLAGEWAQYFGPGTRLTVL.

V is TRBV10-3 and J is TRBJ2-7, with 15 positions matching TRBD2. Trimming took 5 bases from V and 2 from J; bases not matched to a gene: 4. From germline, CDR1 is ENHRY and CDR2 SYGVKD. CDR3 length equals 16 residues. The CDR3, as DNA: TGTGCCATCAGTCCCGGGACTAGCGGGAGGACCTACGAGCAGTACTTC. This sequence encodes CAISPGTSGRTYEQYF.

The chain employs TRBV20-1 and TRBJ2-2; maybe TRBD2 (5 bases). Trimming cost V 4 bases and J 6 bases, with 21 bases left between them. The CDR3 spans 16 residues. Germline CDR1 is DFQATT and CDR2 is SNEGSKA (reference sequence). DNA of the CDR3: TGCAGTGCTAAGTCTAGTGGACCCCGAGGGCCCGGGGAGCTGTTTTTT. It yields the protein CSAKSSGPRGPGELFF.

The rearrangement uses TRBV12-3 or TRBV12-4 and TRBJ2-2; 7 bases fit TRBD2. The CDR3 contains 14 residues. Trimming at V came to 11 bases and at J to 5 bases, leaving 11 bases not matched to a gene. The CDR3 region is CAGSWAGVTGELFF. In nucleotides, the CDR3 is TGTGCCGGTTCATGGGCGGGAGTGACCGGGGAGCTGTTTTTT.

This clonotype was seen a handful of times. This chain's CDR3 is CASSFRRPHTIYF. In nucleotides, the CDR3 is TGTGCCAGCAGCTTTAGACGGCCGCACACCATATATTTT. The rearrangement uses TRBV7-2 and TRBJ1-3; D remains ambiguous. The CDR3 is made up of 13 amino acids. The germline CDR1 and CDR2 sequences are SGHTA and FQGNSA. Trimming left V 3 bases short and J 8 bases short, with 11 bases between.

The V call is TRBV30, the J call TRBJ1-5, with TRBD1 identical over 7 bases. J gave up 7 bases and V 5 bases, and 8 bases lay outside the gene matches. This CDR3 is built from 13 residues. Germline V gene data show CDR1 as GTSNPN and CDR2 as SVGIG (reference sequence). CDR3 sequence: CAWAGGPGQPQHF. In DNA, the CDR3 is TGTGCCTGGGCAGGGGGGCCGGGGCAGCCCCAGCATTTT.